This paragraph reports one T cell receptor (beta chain). What it recognizes is unknown. This sample stems from a study of CD4 T cells in relation to SARS-CoV-2 and coronaviruses. Study in general: ViraFEST: approximately 10-day antigen culture of PBMCs, then TCR beta CDR3 sequencing.

Only in-frame clones appear in the TCRdb table, and some are missing; sequencing was by immunoSEQ multiplex PCR. This table has about 31,000 clones, under 80% appearing once. More than 8.5 x 10^4 naive or memory CD4+ cells were cultured with CEF peptides for under 12 days. This CDR3 comprises 14 residues. Between the trimmed V and J ends, which lost 4 bases and 6 bases, there was a span of 13 bases. Germline V lookup: CDR1 WSHSY, CDR2 SAAADI. Study observations and caveats: Crossreactive clones expanded significantly less to SARS-CoV-2 than monoreactive clones.

The source of this sequence is an adult with COVID-19. The chain is built from TRBV10-2 and TRBJ1-5; tentative D call: TRBD1 (6 bases). Specimen: memory CD4+ T cells from PBMCs, cultured in vitro. CDR3: CASSVGGGGQPQHF. CDR3 DNA sequence: TGCGCCAGCAGTGTCGGAGGGGGGGGTCAGCCCCAGCATTTT.